This TCR beta chain was identified during a study of OX40 agonist ivuxolimab in advanced cancers. Germline CDR1 and CDR2: SGHDT and YYEEEE. V lost 4 bases and J lost 5; bases outside the gene matches: 11. The CDR3 has 15 amino acids. Repertoires were generated with immunoSEQ multiplex PCR, while TCRdb's copy carries only in-frame clones and drops some. Of about 44,000 clones in the sample, around 80% are singletons; the top ten hold 6.5% to 8%. V is TRBV5-6 and J is TRBJ2-7; the match to TRBD1 covers 8 bases. The sequence derives from an adult with an advanced solid tumor such as melanoma, head and neck, liver or kidney cancer. This sample comprised CD4+ or CD8+ T cells sorted from blood, obtained in a trial of the OX40 agonist ivuxolimab. The CDR3 bases are TGTGCCAGCAGCCCGGGACAGGCCTCCTGGCACGAGCAGTACTTC. Translated, it gives CASSPGQASWHEQYF.